This T cell receptor (beta chain) was recovered during a study of T-cell memory formation after mild COVID-19 (dated by TCRdb to the early 2020s). Study-level background: Most TCR sequence clusters were specific to one of the two donors. T-cell clones expanding and contracting after mild COVID-19 in two donors were tracked by longitudinal TCRalpha and TCRbeta repertoire sequencing. The cohort was made up of two young adult volunteers, one female and one male, who were previously healthy. What the authors observed across the whole study: Contracting CD4+ clones appeared mostly in the CM and EM memory subsets, whereas CD8+ clones were enriched in EMRA. Clones that contracted from day 15 to 85 showed balanced CD4/CD8 phenotypes, whereas a second wave of clones that expanded from day 15 to 37 leaned towards CD4+. Only a couple of mild cases were covered by the study, and larger cohorts that include severe cases with pre-infection samples were considered necessary. Some responding clones were detected in pre-infection memory, which suggested that pre-existing cross-reactive memory T cells had joined the SARS-CoV-2 response. The second-wave clones that peaked on day 37 were not confirmed to be SARS-CoV-2 specific.

The CDR3 contains 12 residues, cysteine and phenylalanine counted. Only CDR3 DNA remains: 36 bases, in frame from the first base. Based on the germline V gene (reference sequence), the CDR1 and CDR2 sequences are LNHNV and YYDKDF. Here V drops 9 bases and J drops 8 bases, and the junction holds 3 bases not matched to any gene. In the case of this clonotype: Its antigen is currently not known. Per-base qualities were not stored, and no clone one base away is much larger.

PBMCs were isolated by Ficoll-Paque density gradient centrifugation. TCRdb lists the instrument as Illumina NovaSeq 6000. TCRalpha and TCRbeta cDNA libraries were constructed by 5'RACE with constant-segment primers, with sample barcodes and unique molecular identifiers being introduced. RNA was extracted from every sample with Trizol reagent. Amplification of the libraries took two PCR steps, and the second step added a second sample barcode plus Illumina TruSeq adapters. The libraries were sequenced on an Illumina NovaSeq using 2 x 150 bp paired-end reads. Under the source paper's analysis protocol: The reads were demultiplexed and collapsed into UMI-guided consensus sequences using migec v1.2.7. Using mixcr v2.1.11, UMI consensuses were aligned to TRA and TRB V and J templates and then assembled into clonotypes. Clonotypes were classified as expanded or contracted when called significant by both edgeR and NoisET, with noise models trained on biological replicates. For edgeR calls, the thresholds were a false discovery rate-adjusted p below 0.01 and a log2 fold-change of 1. PCA with hierarchical clustering of max-normalized trajectories of the 1000 most abundant clonotypes was used as exploratory dynamics analysis. The CD4 or CD8 phenotype of responding clones was assigned using the separately sequenced CD4+ and CD8+ repertoires. TCRdb ran its own pipeline on the public reads, namely fastp trimming at Q25 and MiXCR clone calling, and kept in-frame beta chains. Every CDR3 protein is listed once, alongside the most common genes and DNA of its rows. Clone size and V and J calls follow TCRdb, not the original study. The sample table holds 92,000 or so distinct CDR3 sequences, of which around 13% were seen once. The ten largest account for roughly a quarter of the sample.

Sequencing was performed on PBMCs or a T cell subset sorted from them (not recorded which). The sequence derives from an adult woman who had mild COVID-19 (a few samples of this study predate the infection). The sample titles of this study are shuffled in the database, so cell type and time point are left out; the donor was told from shared clones. The chain is encoded by TRBV15 joined to TRBJ2-1, with 11 bases matching TRBD2. The sequenced DNA is TGTGCCACTACTAGCGGGAGCGATGAGCAGTTCTTC. The encoded protein is CATTSGSDEQFF.